This TCR beta chain was identified in a study of OX40 agonist ivuxolimab in advanced cancers. Samples of blood were obtained at baseline, on cycle 4 day 1, and on cycle 7 day 1. This CDR3 comprises 16 residues. Looked up from germline, CDR1 is SGHTA and CDR2 is FQGNSA. With 5 bases clipped from V and 3 bases from J, the junction kept 13 bases outside the gene matches. Some clones are missing from TCRdb's copy, which holds only in-frame ones; the method was immunoSEQ multiplex PCR. The table lists about 15,000 clones, approximately 92% of them singletons. The chain is built from TRBV7-2 and TRBJ2-7; 7 bases line up with TRBD1. Sequencing used CD4+ or CD8+ T cells sorted from blood, obtained in a trial of the OX40 agonist ivuxolimab. The clonotype originates from an adult with an advanced solid tumor such as melanoma, head and neck, liver or kidney cancer. CDR3 in DNA: TGTGCCAGCAGCGAACGGACAGGCGAAGGGGGCTACGAGCAGTACTTC. This gives the protein CASSERTGEGGYEQYF.